These 30 T cell receptor beta chains came from one sample sequenced in a study of cytomegalovirus exposure and HLA in healthy donors. Primers for the PCR totalled 60 Vbeta and 13 Jbeta. The repertoire was sequenced with immunoSEQ multiplex PCR; TCRdb's copy has only in-frame clones and lacks some. The sample contains around 130,000 clones, 80% of which appear only once. Specimen: PBMCs. These receptors were collected from a woman between 40 and 50 years old in good health and CMV-seronegative.

This clone occurred a few times. The CDR3 here is CASTPTGGAEAFF. The CDR3, as DNA: TGCGCCAGCACTCCGACAGGGGGGGCTGAAGCTTTCTTT. The gene calls are TRBV10-2 and TRBJ1-1; TRBD1 matches at 9 bases. Germline CDR1 is WSHSY and CDR2 is SAAADI. Trimming at V came to 7 bases and at J to 6 bases, leaving 6 bases not matched to a gene. The CDR3 runs to 13 residues.

The genes are TRBV4-3 and TRBJ2-1; weak D call: TRBD2 (5 bases). V was pared by 0 bases and J by 13 bases, with 19 bases between. CDR1 is LGHNA, CDR2 YSLEER, per germline. This CDR3 has 15 amino acids. The CDR3 loop reads CASSQEGQRRVPQFF. The CDR3 DNA is TGCGCCAGCAGCCAAGAGGGTCAGCGGCGTGTACCACAGTTCTTC.

This chain connects TRBV27 to TRBJ2-5; 8 bases are shared with TRBD2. Germline assignment: CDR1 MNHEY and CDR2 SMNVEV (reference sequence). The CDR3 contains 14 residues. V lost 5 bases to trimming and J lost 5 bases; unmatched junction nucleotides: 7. CDR3 sequence: CASSPLAGRETQYF. The CDR3, as DNA: TGTGCCAGCAGTCCTTTAGCGGGAAGGGAGACCCAGTACTTC.

V and J are TRBV5-6 and TRBJ1-1, with 7 nucleotides matching TRBD1. In germline, CDR1 is SGHDT, CDR2 YYEEEE. V lost 4 bases and J lost 4; bases outside the gene matches: 10. The CDR3 spans 15 residues. This CDR3 is CASSALGQFGTEAFF. The CDR3 DNA follows: TGTGCCAGCAGCGCCCTGGGACAGTTTGGCACTGAAGCTTTCTTT.

The chain employs TRBV5-4 and TRBJ1-1, with 7 bases fitting TRBD1. The germline CDR1 and CDR2 sequences are SGHNT and YYREEE (reference sequence). The CDR3 is 14 residues long. Unmatched junction bases numbered 5, after V lost 4 bases and J lost 2 bases. CDR3 residues: CASSPRQGNTEAFF. As DNA, the CDR3 is TGTGCCAGCAGCCCCAGACAGGGAAACACTGAAGCTTTCTTT.

V is TRBV7-9 and J is TRBJ1-5; a possible D gene is TRBD1 (6 bases). Trimming removed 4 bases from V and 0 bases from J, with 16 bases in between. This CDR3 contains 17 residues. Per germline, CDR1 SEHNR and CDR2 FQNEAQ (reference sequence). The CDR3 sequence: CASSSDRPPYSNQPQHF. In DNA, the CDR3 is TGTGCCAGCAGCTCCGACAGGCCACCCTATAGCAATCAGCCCCAGCATTTT.

The V gene is TRBV5-1, the J gene TRBJ1-6; no firm D call. The CDR3 is 15 amino acids. Trimming stripped 0 bases from V and 5 bases from J, with 9 bases between. Germline CDR1 SGHRS, CDR2 YFSETQ. The CDR3 nucleotides read TGCGCCAGCAGCTTGGTCCCGCCAGATAATTCACCCCTCCACTTT. It is translated as CASSLVPPDNSPLHF.

J is TRBJ2-2 and V is TRBV5-4; 8 bases align to TRBD1. The CDR3 contains 16 residues. J lost 9 bases, V lost 3 bases, and 13 bases had no gene match. Per the germline V gene, CDR1 is SGHNT and CDR2 is YYREEE (reference sequence). CDR3: CASSSQGARASRELFF. The CDR3 region has the DNA TGTGCCAGCAGCTCCCAGGGGGCGCGGGCGAGTAGGGAGCTGTTTTTT.

This rearrangement joins TRBV11-2 to TRBJ2-1; a possible D gene is TRBD2 (5 bases). The CDR3 is made up of 13 amino acids. V was trimmed by 2 bases and J by 8 bases, leaving 10 bases between them. CDR1 is SGHAT and CDR2 is FQNNGV in the germline V gene. The CDR3 here is CASSLRLADEQFF. In DNA form, the CDR3 reads TGTGCCAGCAGCTTACGTCTAGCAGATGAGCAGTTCTTC.

The chain recombines TRBV5-4 with TRBJ2-3; 8 bases map to TRBD2. There are 16 residues in the CDR3. The germline V gene encodes CDR1 SGHNT and CDR2 YYREEE (reference sequence). V was clipped by 0 bases and J by 1 base; unmatched bases: 4. Here the CDR3 DNA reads TGTGCCAGCAGCTTGGCCGGGCGGGGGGGCACAGATACGCAGTATTTT. It yields the protein CASSLAGRGGTDTQYF.

This clone was detected only a few times. The chain has TRBV7-9 and TRBJ2-3, with 10 nucleotides matching TRBD2. Looked up from germline, CDR1 is SEHNR and CDR2 is FQNEAQ (reference sequence). CDR3 size: 17 residues. V shed 5 bases, J shed 5 bases, and the junction held 13 bases outside the gene matches. CDR3 sequence reads: CASSPLAGAVGKDTQYF. For the CDR3, the DNA is TGTGCCAGCAGCCCCCTAGCGGGAGCCGTGGGGAAAGATACGCAGTATTTT.

This clone was counted a few times. The V and J genes are TRBV28 and TRBJ2-5, with TRBD2 as a possible D gene (5 bases). From germline, CDR1 is MDHEN and CDR2 SYDVKM. V lost 5 bases, J lost 11 bases, and 18 bases lay in between. CDR3 length equals 13 residues. In DNA form, the CDR3 reads TGTGCCAGCAGTCCAATACTCGGACTGTTTCAGTACTTC. Its translation is CASSPILGLFQYF.

J is TRBJ2-3 and V is TRBV19; 9 nucleotides agree with TRBD1. After removal of 5 bases from V and 4 bases from J, the junction contained 4 bases not matched to a gene. In germline, CDR1 is LNHDA, CDR2 SQIVND (reference sequence). CDR3 size: 14 residues. The CDR3 DNA sequence: TGTGCCAGTAGTTACAGGGGGCAGGCAGATACGCAGTATTTT. Translation gives CASSYRGQADTQYF.

This rearrangement joins TRBV6-5 to TRBJ1-2; D ambiguous. V gave up 6 bases and J gave up 8 bases, with 13 bases separating them. The length of the CDR3 is 12 residues. Germline V lookup: CDR1 MNHEY, CDR2 SVGAGI. CDR3 coding DNA: TGTGCCAGCAGCCCCAGTTCGATGGGCTACACCTTC. Translating it yields CASSPSSMGYTF.

The count of this clone is one. This sequence joins TRBV2 and TRBJ2-5; TRBD1 is a possible D gene (5 bases). V lost 4 bases and J lost 1, with 7 bases in between. Germline V gene lookup returns CDR1 SNHLY and CDR2 FYNNEI. The CDR3 has 13 amino acids. The CDR3 region is CASSGGLQETQYF. The CDR3 nucleotides read TGTGCCAGCAGTGGGGGCCTCCAAGAGACCCAGTACTTC.

Note on this clone: Other DNA sequences in this sample translate to the same CDR3. The chain uses TRBV15 and TRBJ2-4; TRBD2 might be the D (5 bases). Trimming took 5 bases from V and 1 from J, leaving 12 bases between them. There are 15 residues in the CDR3. Germline CDR1 and CDR2: LNHNV and YYDKDF (reference sequence). The CDR3 DNA follows: TGTGCCACCAGCCCCCCGGGGATGGCCAAAAACATTCAGTACTTC. Its translation is CATSPPGMAKNIQYF.

This clone is labeled medium-sized. The V call is TRBV19, the J call TRBJ2-3; 9 positions agree with TRBD1. V shed 6 bases and J 3 bases; nucleotides not matched to a gene: 7. Germline V CDR1 and CDR2: LNHDA, SQIVND (reference sequence). There are 15 residues in the CDR3. CDR3 in amino acids: CASRTGTGTTDTQYF. The CDR3 DNA is TGTGCCAGTAGAACCGGGACAGGGACAACAGATACGCAGTATTTT.

The chain links TRBV5-1 to TRBJ2-1; perhaps TRBD2 as D (5 bases). CDR1 is SGHRS, CDR2 YFSETQ, per germline. The CDR3 is made up of 15 amino acids. V lost 0 bases, J lost 7 bases, and 14 bases lay in between. CDR3 protein: CASSLVVTRGNEQFF. CDR3 nucleotide sequence: TGCGCCAGCAGCTTGGTTGTGACCCGAGGGAATGAGCAGTTCTTC.

The sample holds one count of this clone. The chain has TRBV6-1 and TRBJ1-1; 12 bases are shared with TRBD1. J was trimmed by 7 bases and V by 7 bases; bases with no gene match: 10. CDR3 length: 15 residues. CDR1 MNHNS and CDR2 SASEGT come from the germline V gene. CDR3 in amino acids: CASTIGTGGFLEAFF. DNA of the CDR3: TGTGCCAGCACGATAGGGACAGGGGGCTTTCTTGAAGCTTTCTTT.

V usage is TRBV5-8 and J usage is TRBJ2-5; D is unresolved. TRBJ2-7 matches the DNA end more closely, so the J call is doubtful. There are 15 residues in the CDR3. The germline V gene encodes CDR1 SGHTS and CDR2 YDEGEE. The CDR3 reads CASSLGQVVSYEQYF. Here the CDR3 DNA reads TGTGCCAGCAGCTTGGGCCAGGTGGTTTCCTACGAGCAGTACTTC.

The chain has TRBV5-1 and TRBJ2-6; perhaps TRBD1 as D (7 bases). The V gene lost 3 bases and the J gene lost 4 bases, with 17 bases spanning the gap. Germline CDR1 SGHRS, CDR2 YFSETQ. This CDR3 has 17 amino acids. DNA for the CDR3: TGCGCCAGCAGCTCTTCAGGGGGGTTAGGGGGGGCCAACGTCCTGACTTTC. It is translated as CASSSSGGLGGANVLTF.

J is TRBJ2-7 and V is TRBV4-3, with D uncertain. The CDR3 consists of 15 residues. In germline, CDR1 is LGHNA, CDR2 YSLEER. Trimming took 2 bases from V and 3 from J, leaving 14 bases between them. The CDR3 nucleotides read TGCGCCAGCAGCCAAAGCTCCGCCGCCATCTACGAGCAGTACTTC. This sequence encodes CASSQSSAAIYEQYF.

In its sample, this clone was seen once. The chain joins TRBV18 to TRBJ2-5; 8 bases match TRBD1. The CDR3 is 13 residues long. V lost 5 bases to trimming and J lost 4 bases; unmatched junction nucleotides: 3. Germline V gene sequence: CDR1 KGHSH, CDR2 LQKENI. The CDR3, as DNA: TGTGCCAGCTCAGCAACAGGGGGAGAGACCCAGTACTTC. Translated: CASSATGGETQYF.

This clone was seen a handful of times. The V gene is TRBV4-1, the J gene TRBJ2-5, with 11 bases that match TRBD2. This CDR3 has 16 residues. CDR1 is MGHRA and CDR2 is YSYEKL in the germline V gene. Trimming at V came to 4 bases and at J to 4 bases, leaving 8 bases not matched to a gene. The CDR3 protein is CASSRGSGGAGETQYF. CDR3 sequence (DNA): TGCGCCAGCAGCCGGGGTAGCGGGGGGGCCGGAGAGACCCAGTACTTC.

This clone was counted a single time. This chain links TRBV6-5 with TRBJ1-2; 8 positions agree with TRBD1. V lost 4 bases and J lost 7; bases outside the gene matches: 8. The germline V gene has CDR1 MNHEY and CDR2 SVGAGI. This CDR3 has 14 residues. The CDR3 coding sequence is TGTGCCAGCAGTTCCCGGGCAGGGGGCTTTGGCTACACCTTC. Encoded protein: CASSSRAGGFGYTF.

The V gene is TRBV19, the J gene TRBJ2-7; 13 positions agree with TRBD2. Germline V gives CDR1 LNHDA, CDR2 SQIVND (reference sequence). J was trimmed by 2 bases and V by 3 bases; bases with no gene match: 7. This CDR3 contains 17 residues. The CDR3 loop is CASSIGGGLAGAYEQYF. CDR3 DNA: TGTGCCAGTAGTATCGGGGGAGGACTAGCGGGAGCCTACGAGCAGTACTTC.

V and J are TRBV27 and TRBJ1-5; possibly TRBD1 for D (6 bases). This CDR3 has 13 residues. Between the trimmed V and J ends, which lost 5 bases and 7 bases, there was a span of 12 bases. The germline gives CDR1 MNHEY, CDR2 SMNVEV (reference sequence). The CDR3 bases are TGTGCCAGCAGTGACAGGTTCGGACAGCCCCAGCATTTT. Translating it yields CASSDRFGQPQHF.

This clone appeared once. The chain recombines TRBV4-2 with TRBJ1-6; 12 bases map to TRBD1. CDR1 is LGHNA and CDR2 is YNFKEQ in the germline V gene. J gave up 10 bases and V 4 bases, and 5 bases lay outside the gene matches. This CDR3 is 15 amino acids long. The CDR3 spells CASSPGQGATSPLHF. For the CDR3, the DNA is TGTGCCAGCAGCCCGGGACAGGGGGCCACCTCACCCCTCCACTTT.

The sample holds a few counts of this clone. The rearrangement joins TRBV5-8 to TRBJ2-7, with D unclear. CDR3 size: 14 residues. Germline CDR1 reads SGHTS; CDR2 reads YDEGEE. Trimming took off 4 bases at V and 0 bases at J, with 11 bases between the two ends. CDR3 DNA: TGTGCCAGCAGCCCTTCTCCGAGCTCCTACGAGCAGTACTTC. This sequence encodes CASSPSPSSYEQYF.

This clone has a single count. The sample carries other DNA sequences with the same CDR3. The CDR3 region has the DNA TGTGCCAGCAGTTACTCCCCAGACGGGGCCTACGAGCAGTACTTC. The encoded protein is CASSYSPDGAYEQYF. The chain is built from TRBV6-5 and TRBJ2-7, with D perhaps TRBD2 (5 bases). This CDR3 contains 15 residues. V was clipped by 0 bases and J by 2 bases, with 11 bases between them. Germline lookup yields CDR1 MNHEY and CDR2 SVGAGI.